The 20 T cell receptor beta chains below come from one sample, sequenced in a study of cytomegalovirus exposure and HLA in healthy donors. PCR was performed using 60 Vbeta and 13 Jbeta primers. TCRdb keeps only in-frame clones here, not all; method: immunoSEQ multiplex PCR. Its table lists 65,000 to 85,000 clones. Source material: PBMCs. These receptors were obtained from a woman in her 30s in good health and CMV-seronegative.

The chain links TRBV29-1 to TRBJ1-5, with 8 bases matching TRBD1. This CDR3 has 14 residues. From germline, CDR1 is SQVTM and CDR2 ANQGSEA. Trimming removed 4 bases from V and 5 bases from J; junction bases left unmatched: 7. As DNA, the CDR3 is TGCAGCGTTGCGTGGGACAGGCCTGATCAGCCCCAGCATTTT. It specifies CSVAWDRPDQPQHF.

The rearrangement uses TRBV7-2 and TRBJ2-7; 7 nucleotides line up with TRBD2. V dropped 2 bases and J dropped 3; count of bases not matched to a gene: 7. The CDR3 consists of 15 residues. Germline-derived CDR1 and CDR2 are SGHTA and FQGNSA. The CDR3 spells CASSLTAGEVYEQYF. DNA of the CDR3: TGTGCCAGCAGCTTAACGGCGGGAGAGGTCTACGAGCAGTACTTC.

The chain links TRBV19 to TRBJ2-5; 8 bases fit TRBD2. The CDR3 loop spans 15 amino acids. Unmatched junction bases numbered 12, after V lost 7 bases and J lost 5 bases. The germline V gene has CDR1 LNHDA and CDR2 SQIVND (reference sequence). This CDR3 is CASTIGAGGEETQYF. CDR3 DNA sequence: TGTGCCAGTACCATAGGGGCCGGGGGGGAGGAGACCCAGTACTTC.

The chain's CDR3 is CASSYRVGEGNQPQHF. CDR3 coding DNA: TGTGCCAGCAGTTACCGGGTTGGTGAGGGCAATCAGCCCCAGCATTTT. The V gene is TRBV6-6, the J gene TRBJ1-5; D remains ambiguous. CDR3 length equals 16 residues. Germline loops: CDR1 MNHNY, CDR2 SVGAGI (reference sequence). Trimming took off 2 bases at V and 2 bases at J, with 13 bases between the two ends.

This chain joins TRBV6-1 and TRBJ2-7; 8 bases are shared with TRBD1. The J segment lost 8 bases and the V segment lost 2 bases, leaving 11 bases of the junction unmatched. The CDR3 contains 15 residues. Germline assignment: CDR1 MNHNS and CDR2 SASEGT. CDR3 DNA: TGTGCCAGCAGTGAATTAGGGCAGGGGGCTTTCAAGCAGTACTTC. It codes for CASSELGQGAFKQYF.

The chain uses TRBV5-1 and TRBJ1-2; 10 bases are a match to TRBD1. Germline CDR1 and CDR2: SGHRS and YFSETQ. Trimming removed 1 base from V and 6 bases from J; junction bases left unmatched: 6. The CDR3 spans 15 residues. The CDR3 region is CASSLRDRGGDGYTF. CDR3 sequence (DNA): TGCGCCAGCAGCTTGCGGGACAGGGGAGGAGATGGCTACACCTTC.

This chain uses TRBV2 with TRBJ2-5, with 8 positions matching TRBD1. V lost 10 bases and J lost 5; bases outside the gene matches: 6. Looked up from germline, CDR1 is SNHLY and CDR2 is FYNNEI. The CDR3 runs 12 residues. The CDR3 reads CATKDRAETQYF. In DNA form, the CDR3 reads TGTGCCACCAAGGACAGGGCGGAGACCCAGTACTTC.

V is TRBV5-6 and J is TRBJ2-7, with a possible D match to TRBD1 (5 bases). Trimming left V 5 bases short and J 0 bases short, with 12 bases between. The CDR3 consists of 14 residues. Germline V CDR1 and CDR2: SGHDT, YYEEEE. The CDR3 loop is CASRTDSSSYEQYF. CDR3 DNA: TGTGCCAGCAGGACAGACAGCTCCTCCTACGAGCAGTACTTC.

The J gene is TRBJ2-7, the V gene TRBV18; 11 bases align to TRBD1. Trimming removed 6 bases from V and 3 bases from J; junction bases left unmatched: 10. This CDR3 region has 16 residues. Per the germline V gene, CDR1 is KGHSH and CDR2 is LQKENI. The CDR3 here is CASSQGTGGTGYEQYF. The CDR3 DNA sequence: TGTGCCAGCTCCCAGGGGACAGGGGGAACGGGCTACGAGCAGTACTTC. The full variable domain, in which reference TRBV18 and TRBJ2-7 provide the parts outside the CDR3, is NAGVMQNPRHLVRRRGQEARLRCSPMKGHSHVYWYRQLPEEGLKFMVYLQKENIIDESGMPKERFSAEFPKEGPSILRIQQVVRGDSAAYFCASSQGTGGTGYEQYFGPGTRLTVT.

This chain links TRBV6-5 with TRBJ1-1; 7 bases match TRBD1. The V gene end was trimmed by 0 bases and the J gene end by 11 bases; junction bases not matched to a gene: 6. The CDR3 consists of 13 residues. Germline CDR1 MNHEY, CDR2 SVGAGI. As DNA, the CDR3 is TGTGCCAGCAGTTACTCTCCAGGGGGGAAGGCTTTCTTT. It is translated as CASSYSPGGKAFF.

The rearrangement links TRBV5-1 to TRBJ2-1; 12 bases map to TRBD2. The CDR3 has 15 amino acids. CDR1 is SGHRS, CDR2 YFSETQ, per germline. V was pared by 2 bases and J by 5 bases, with 2 bases of the junction left unmatched. In DNA, the CDR3 is TGCGCCAGCAGCTTTGGACTAGCGGGGCACAATGAGCAGTTCTTC. This translates into CASSFGLAGHNEQFF. Looking up the rest from reference TRBV5-1 and TRBJ2-1 gives the full variable domain: KAGVTQTPRYLIKTRGQQVTLSCSPISGHRSVSWYQQTPGQGLQFLFEYFSETQRNKGNFPGRFSGRQFSNSRSEMNVSTLELGDSALYLCASSFGLAGHNEQFFGPGTRLTVL.

V is TRBV29-1 and J is TRBJ2-2, with D possibly TRBD2 on 5 matching bases. V was clipped by 3 bases and J by 10 bases, with 15 bases between them. This CDR3 has 13 residues. CDR1 is SQVTM, CDR2 ANQGSEA, per germline. CDR3 amino acids: CSVDLGGKTELFF. Written as DNA, the CDR3 is TGCAGCGTTGACCTCGGAGGAAAGACGGAGCTGTTTTTT.

This chain connects TRBV30 to TRBJ1-1, with TRBD1 as a possible D gene (5 bases). CDR1 GTSNPN and CDR2 SVGIG come from the germline V gene (reference sequence). The V end was cut by 2 bases, the J end by 5 bases, with 9 bases between. CDR3 length equals 12 residues. CDR3 bases: TGTGCCTGGAGTAGGGGAGGGACTGAAGCTTTCTTT. This encodes CAWSRGGTEAFF.

The chain carries TRBV18 and TRBJ2-6; tentative D call: TRBD1 (5 bases). Deletions cut 2 bases from V and 1 base from J, with 12 bases between. The CDR3 has 17 amino acids. Germline CDR1 KGHSH, CDR2 LQKENI. DNA of the CDR3: TGTGCCAGCTCACCATTCGAGACAGCTTCTGGGGCCAACGTCCTGACTTTC. Amino acid sequence: CASSPFETASGANVLTF.

The chain uses TRBV29-1 and TRBJ1-1; tentative D call: TRBD1 (6 bases). The V end was cut by 4 bases, the J end by 1 base, with 10 bases between. The CDR3 runs 13 residues. In germline, CDR1 is SQVTM, CDR2 ANQGSEA. CDR3 region: CSVVGAENTEAFF. The CDR3 nucleotides read TGCAGCGTTGTGGGGGCGGAGAACACTGAAGCTTTCTTT.

The chain has TRBV28 and TRBJ1-1; 8 bases map to TRBD1. V lost 6 bases and J lost 2; bases outside the gene matches: 5. The CDR3 covers 14 residues. Germline V gene data show CDR1 as MDHEN and CDR2 as SYDVKM. CDR3 sequence reads: CASRGDRRNTEAFF. The CDR3 DNA follows: TGTGCCAGCAGGGGGGACAGGAGAAACACTGAAGCTTTCTTT.

V usage is TRBV29-1 and J usage is TRBJ1-2; D possibly corresponds to TRBD1 (6 bases). Between the trimmed V and J ends, which lost 5 bases and 1 base, there was a span of 11 bases. Germline CDR1 and CDR2: SQVTM and ANQGSEA. There are 13 residues in the CDR3. The CDR3 DNA is TGCAGCGTTACAGGGTGGGATAACTATGGCTACACCTTC. Translated: CSVTGWDNYGYTF.

V is TRBV4-3 and J is TRBJ2-3, with D perhaps matching TRBD1 (6 bases). Trimming removed 2 bases at V and 5 bases at J, with 17 bases between. This CDR3 has 16 amino acids. Germline CDR1 reads LGHNA; CDR2 reads YSLEER. CDR3 nucleotides: TGCGCCAGCAGCCAATTGTACAGGGAAGAGGGAGATACGCAGTATTTT. This sequence encodes CASSQLYREEGDTQYF.

J is TRBJ2-7 and V is TRBV5-1; the D gene is possibly TRBD2 (6 bases). Trimming removed 0 bases from V and 3 bases from J, with 10 bases in between. This CDR3 contains 14 residues. Germline-derived CDR1 and CDR2 are SGHRS and YFSETQ. CDR3 protein: CASSLVAEDYEQYF. The CDR3 bases are TGCGCCAGCAGCTTGGTAGCGGAGGACTACGAGCAGTACTTC.

The rearrangement uses TRBV29-1 and TRBJ1-4; the match to TRBD1 covers 8 bases. This CDR3 region has 15 residues. Per the germline V gene, CDR1 is SQVTM and CDR2 is ANQGSEA. V lost 5 bases to trimming and J lost 8 bases; unmatched junction nucleotides: 13. This chain's CDR3 is CSVTDQQGEEEKLFF. CDR3 DNA sequence: TGCAGCGTTACCGACCAACAGGGGGAGGAAGAAAAACTGTTTTTT.